Each of the 15 T cell receptor beta chains below was sequenced from the same sample in a study of T cells in Graves' hyperthyroidism and ophthalmopathy. Regions amplified from RNA transcripts were the TCR beta CDR3 regions. A set of HTBI primers served as the primers for a first-round RT-PCR of the TCR CDR3. TCRdb analysed the multiplex PCR reads with MiXCR anew, one entry per CDR3 protein. The table has 400,000 to 450,000 distinct CDR3 sequences, about 14% seen once. The sequencing sample was made of blood. Every receptor here comes from a man aged 18-30 years with Graves' ophthalmopathy.

V is TRBV19 and J is TRBJ2-3; D remains ambiguous. V was pared by 5 bases and J by 6 bases, with 21 bases between. There are 16 residues in the CDR3. Germline CDR1 is LNHDA and CDR2 is SQIVND (reference sequence). The CDR3 sequence is CASSSSGQGYRDTQYF. CDR3 nucleotides: TGTGCCAGTAGTTCCTCGGGTCAAGGGTACCGGGATACGCAGTATTTT.

Ten or more counts support this clonotype. This chain uses TRBV20-1 with TRBJ2-1; possible D gene TRBD1, 6 bases. In germline, CDR1 is DFQATT, CDR2 SNEGSKA (reference sequence). Trimming cost V 3 bases and J 4 bases, with 10 bases left between them. The length of the CDR3 is 13 residues. This chain's CDR3 is CSARTGSYNEQFF. Here the CDR3 DNA reads TGCAGTGCTAGGACAGGATCTTACAATGAGCAGTTCTTC.

In this sample, this clonotype turned up many times. This chain connects TRBV29-1 to TRBJ2-7; TRBD1 or TRBD2 may be the D gene (5 bases each). V lost 3 bases and J 2 bases, leaving 11 bases between the germline ends. Germline CDR1 reads SQVTM; CDR2 reads ANQGSEA. This CDR3 spans 13 amino acids. The CDR3 loop is CSVERGRPYEQYF. For the CDR3, the DNA is TGCAGCGTTGAGAGGGGCCGACCCTACGAGCAGTACTTC.

This clonotype was observed many times. The genes are TRBV7-8 and TRBJ2-3, with a possible D match to TRBD1 (5 bases). The ends were cut back, 7 bases at V and 4 bases at J, with 24 bases in the middle. This CDR3 is built from 17 residues. The germline gives CDR1 SGHVS, CDR2 FQNEAQ. CDR3 in DNA: TGTGCCAGCACCCTAGAGTGGGGCAAGGATACCCCAGATACGCAGTATTTT. Translating gives CASTLEWGKDTPDTQYF.

A few counts support this clonotype. The V and J genes are TRBV18 and TRBJ1-2, with D perhaps matching TRBD1 (6 bases). CDR3 length: 18 residues. The V gene's germline CDR1 is KGHSH and CDR2 LQKENI. The V and J ends lost 3 bases and 0 bases respectively, with 20 bases between them. CDR3 sequence (DNA): TGTGCCAGCTCACCTACCGGGACATCCTATACCGCTAACTATGGCTACACCTTC. It translates to CASSPTGTSYTANYGYTF.

As regards this clonotype: This clone may be a read error of a much larger clone one base away. This rearrangement joins TRBV11-2 to TRBJ2-7, with D possibly matching TRBD2 (6 bases). V dropped 8 bases and J dropped 6 bases, with 14 bases sitting between them. The CDR3 consists of 12 residues. Germline loops: CDR1 SGHAT, CDR2 FQNNGV. In nucleotides, the CDR3 is TGTGCCAGCCGGGAGAGGGCGGGCGAGCAGTACTTC. Encoded protein: CASRERAGEQYF.

This clonotype was detected ten times or more. The gene calls are TRBV20-1 and TRBJ1-5, with a possible D match to TRBD1 (5 bases). Trimming removed 2 bases from V and 1 base from J, with 12 bases in between. The CDR3 sequence is 15 residues long. The germline gives CDR1 DFQATT, CDR2 SNEGSKA (reference sequence). The CDR3 coding sequence is TGCAGTGCTAGACGCGGGGGAAGAAGCAATCAGCCCCAGCATTTT. This sequence encodes CSARRGGRSNQPQHF.

Ten or more counts support this clonotype. This rearrangement joins TRBV6-1 to TRBJ1-2; D uncertain. The V gene's germline CDR1 is MNHNS and CDR2 SASEGT. This CDR3 contains 14 residues. The ends were cut back, 2 bases at V and 0 bases at J, with 7 bases in the middle. The CDR3 region has the DNA TGTGCCAGCAGTGAATCGGCCACTAACTATGGCTACACCTTC. Protein sequence: CASSESATNYGYTF.

This sequence joins TRBV12-3 or TRBV12-4 and TRBJ1-1; D is unclear. The V end lost 6 bases, the J end lost 0 bases, and 23 bases lay between the germline ends. This CDR3 is built from 18 residues. CDR3 loop: CASSPPQRPELMNTEAFF. In DNA, the CDR3 is TGTGCCAGCAGCCCACCGCAACGCCCGGAACTGATGAACACTGAAGCTTTCTTT.

The gene calls are TRBV7-9 and TRBJ2-2, with TRBD1 matching over 7 bases. V lost 5 bases, J lost 3 bases, and 6 bases stayed unmatched. CDR1 is SEHNR and CDR2 is FQNEAQ in the germline V gene (reference sequence). The CDR3 loop spans 15 amino acids. Here the CDR3 DNA reads TGTGCCAGCAGCACGAGACAGGGAGACACCGGGGAGCTGTTTTTT. The encoded protein is CASSTRQGDTGELFF.

This rearrangement joins TRBV10-2 to TRBJ2-5; possibly TRBD1 for D (7 bases). The CDR3 length is 14 residues. Per the germline V gene, CDR1 is WSHSY and CDR2 is SAAADI. Deletions cut 4 bases from V and 4 bases from J, with 13 bases between. The CDR3 nucleotides read TGCGCCAGCAGTGCTGGAGGGGGCTTAGAGACCCAGTACTTC. Translated, it gives CASSAGGGLETQYF.

The table lists this clonotype with many counts. J is TRBJ2-1 and V is TRBV2; D call uncertain. The CDR3 sequence is 16 residues long. Trimming took off 11 bases at V and 4 bases at J, with 24 bases between the two ends. Germline loops: CDR1 SNHLY, CDR2 FYNNEI. CDR3: CASITLIAATYNEQFF. In DNA form, the CDR3 reads TGTGCCTCCATAACCTTGATCGCGGCCACGTACAATGAGCAGTTCTTC.

V usage is TRBV7-2 and J usage is TRBJ2-7; D remains unclear. Germline V gene sequence: CDR1 SGHTA, CDR2 FQGNSA. V lost 2 bases, J lost 0 bases, and 11 bases lay in between. This CDR3 is 15 amino acids long. For the CDR3, the DNA is TGTGCCAGCAGCTTAAGTACTTCTCTCTCCTACGAGCAGTACTTC. Its translation is CASSLSTSLSYEQYF.

V usage is TRBV30 and J usage is TRBJ1-6; D is possibly TRBD1 (6 bases). The CDR3 extends over 14 amino acids. In germline, CDR1 is GTSNPN, CDR2 SVGIG (reference sequence). V lost 2 bases to trimming and J lost 14 bases, with 19 bases between them. Here the CDR3 DNA reads TGTGCCTGGAGTAGAAATGGGGGGCCAGGGGCCCTCCACTTT. It specifies CAWSRNGGPGALHF.

This clonotype was recorded many times. The rearrangement uses TRBV7-9 and TRBJ2-5, with 10 bases fitting TRBD2. The junction had 5 bases not matched to a gene; V was cut back by 5 bases and J by 2 bases. The CDR3 sequence is 15 residues long. Germline values: CDR1 SEHNR, CDR2 FQNEAQ (reference sequence). CDR3 nucleotide sequence: TGTGCCAGCAGCACACTAGCGGGATTTCAAGAGACCCAGTACTTC. Translating it yields CASSTLAGFQETQYF.